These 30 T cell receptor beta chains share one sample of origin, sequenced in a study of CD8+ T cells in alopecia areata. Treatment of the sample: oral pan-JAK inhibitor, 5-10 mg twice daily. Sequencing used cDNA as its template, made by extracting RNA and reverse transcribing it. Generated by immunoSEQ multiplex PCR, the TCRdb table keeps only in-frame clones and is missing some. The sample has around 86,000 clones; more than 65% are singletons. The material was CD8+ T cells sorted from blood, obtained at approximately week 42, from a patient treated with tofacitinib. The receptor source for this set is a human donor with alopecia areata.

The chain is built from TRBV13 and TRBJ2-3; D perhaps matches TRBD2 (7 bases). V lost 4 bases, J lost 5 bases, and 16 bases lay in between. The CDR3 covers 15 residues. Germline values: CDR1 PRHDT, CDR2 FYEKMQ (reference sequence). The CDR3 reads CASSSSAGAVDTQYF. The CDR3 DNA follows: TGTGCCAGCAGCTCCTCGGCGGGGGCCGTAGATACGCAGTATTTT.

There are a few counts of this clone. For the CDR3, the DNA is TGTGCCAGCAGCGTGAGACGGGACCTTCAAGAGACCCAGTACTTC. As protein: CASSVRRDLQETQYF. The V and J genes are TRBV7-6 and TRBJ2-5; D possibly matches TRBD1 or TRBD2 (5 bases each). Germline V lookup: CDR1 SGHVS, CDR2 FNYEAQ. The CDR3 totals 15 residues. Deletions cut 5 bases from V and 2 bases from J, with 15 bases between.

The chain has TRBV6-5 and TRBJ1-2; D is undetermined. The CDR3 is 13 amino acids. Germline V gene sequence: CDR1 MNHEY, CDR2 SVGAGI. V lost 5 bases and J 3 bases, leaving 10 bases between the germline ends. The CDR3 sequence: CASSPYQYYGYTF. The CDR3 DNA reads TGTGCCAGCAGTCCCTACCAGTACTATGGCTACACCTTC.

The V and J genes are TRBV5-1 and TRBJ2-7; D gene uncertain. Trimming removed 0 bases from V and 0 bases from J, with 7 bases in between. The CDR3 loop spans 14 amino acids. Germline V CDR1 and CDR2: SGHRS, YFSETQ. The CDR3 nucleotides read TGCGCCAGCAGCTTGGACACGAGCTCCTACGAGCAGTACTTC. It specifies CASSLDTSSYEQYF.

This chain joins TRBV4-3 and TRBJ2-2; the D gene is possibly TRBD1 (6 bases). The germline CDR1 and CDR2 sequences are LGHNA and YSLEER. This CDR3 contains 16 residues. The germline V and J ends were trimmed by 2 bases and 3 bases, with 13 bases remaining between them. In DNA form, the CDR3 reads TGCGCCAGCAGCCAATATGGCACAGGGTACACCGGGGAGCTGTTTTTT. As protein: CASSQYGTGYTGELFF.

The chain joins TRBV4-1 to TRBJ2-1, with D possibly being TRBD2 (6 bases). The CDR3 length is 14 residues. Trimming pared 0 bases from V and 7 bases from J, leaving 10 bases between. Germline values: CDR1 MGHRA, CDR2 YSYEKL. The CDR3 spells CASSQDVRGNEQFF. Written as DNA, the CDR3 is TGCGCCAGCAGCCAAGACGTTCGGGGGAATGAGCAGTTCTTC.

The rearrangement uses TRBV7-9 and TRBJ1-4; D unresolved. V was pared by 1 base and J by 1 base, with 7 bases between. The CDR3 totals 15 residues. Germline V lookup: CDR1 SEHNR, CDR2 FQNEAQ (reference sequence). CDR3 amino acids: CASSLGQGTNEKLFF. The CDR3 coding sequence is TGTGCCAGCAGCTTAGGACAAGGAACTAATGAAAAACTGTTTTTT.

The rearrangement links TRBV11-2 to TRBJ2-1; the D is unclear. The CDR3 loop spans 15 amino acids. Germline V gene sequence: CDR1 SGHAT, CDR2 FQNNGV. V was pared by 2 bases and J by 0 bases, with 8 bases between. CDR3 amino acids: CASSLPSSSYNEQFF. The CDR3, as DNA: TGTGCCAGCAGCTTACCTTCGAGCTCCTACAATGAGCAGTTCTTC. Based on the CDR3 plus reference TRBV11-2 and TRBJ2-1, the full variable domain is EAGVAQSPRYKIIEKRQSVAFWCNPISGHATLYWYQQILGQGPKLLIQFQNNGVVDDSQLPKDRFSAERLKGVDSTLKIQPAKLEDSAVYLCASSLPSSSYNEQFFGPGTRLTVL.

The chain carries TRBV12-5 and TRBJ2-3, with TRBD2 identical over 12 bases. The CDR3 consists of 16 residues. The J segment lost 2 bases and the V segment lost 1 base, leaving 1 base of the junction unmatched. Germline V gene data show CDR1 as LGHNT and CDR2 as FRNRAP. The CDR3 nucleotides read TGTGCTAGTGGTTTGGGGACTAGCGGGGACACAGATACGCAGTATTTT. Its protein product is CASGLGTSGDTDTQYF.

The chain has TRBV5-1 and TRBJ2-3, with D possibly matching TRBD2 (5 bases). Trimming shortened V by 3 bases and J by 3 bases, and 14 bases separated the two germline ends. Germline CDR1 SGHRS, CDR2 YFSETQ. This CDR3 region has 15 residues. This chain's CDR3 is CASSSVLEGTDTQYF. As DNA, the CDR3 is TGCGCCAGCAGCTCGGTACTAGAAGGTACAGATACGCAGTATTTT.

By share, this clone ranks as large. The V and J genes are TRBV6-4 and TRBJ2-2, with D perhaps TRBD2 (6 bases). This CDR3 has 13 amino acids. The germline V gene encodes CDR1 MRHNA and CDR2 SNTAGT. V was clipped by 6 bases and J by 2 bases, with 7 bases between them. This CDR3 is CASSGTNTGELFF. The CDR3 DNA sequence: TGTGCCAGCAGCGGGACTAACACCGGGGAGCTGTTTTTT.

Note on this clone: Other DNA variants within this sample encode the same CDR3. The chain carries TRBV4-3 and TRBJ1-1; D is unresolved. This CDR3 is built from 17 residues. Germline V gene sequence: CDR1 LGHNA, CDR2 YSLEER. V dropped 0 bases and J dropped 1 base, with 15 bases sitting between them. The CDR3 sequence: CASSQEYSPLKNTEAFF. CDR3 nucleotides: TGCGCCAGCAGCCAAGAATACTCGCCGCTAAAGAACACTGAAGCTTTCTTT.

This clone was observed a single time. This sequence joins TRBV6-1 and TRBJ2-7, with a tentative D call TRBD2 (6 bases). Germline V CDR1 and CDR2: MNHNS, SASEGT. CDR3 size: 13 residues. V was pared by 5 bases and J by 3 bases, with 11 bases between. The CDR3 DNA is TGTGCCAGCAGTCCGGGACTCCGCTACGAGCAGTACTTC. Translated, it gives CASSPGLRYEQYF.

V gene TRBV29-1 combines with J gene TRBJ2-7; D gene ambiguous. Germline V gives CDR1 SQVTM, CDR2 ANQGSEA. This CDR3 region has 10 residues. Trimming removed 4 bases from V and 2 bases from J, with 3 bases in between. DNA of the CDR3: TGCAGCGTTGTTACCTACGAGCAGTACTTC. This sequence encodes CSVVTYEQYF.

CDR3 protein: CASSQVQGARYEQYF. In DNA form, the CDR3 reads TGCGCCAGCAGCCAAGTCCAGGGGGCTCGCTACGAGCAGTACTTC. The rearrangement links TRBV4-1 to TRBJ2-7; TRBD1 matches at 8 bases. The J segment lost 3 bases and the V segment lost 1 base, leaving 5 bases of the junction unmatched. Looked up from germline, CDR1 is MGHRA and CDR2 is YSYEKL. This CDR3 spans 15 amino acids.

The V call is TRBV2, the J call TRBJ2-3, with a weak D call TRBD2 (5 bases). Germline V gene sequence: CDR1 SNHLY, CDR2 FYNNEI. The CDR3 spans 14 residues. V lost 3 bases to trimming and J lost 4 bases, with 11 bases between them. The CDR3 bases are TGTGCCAGCAGTGAGGAAGCGGACTCAGATACGCAGTATTTT. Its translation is CASSEEADSDTQYF.

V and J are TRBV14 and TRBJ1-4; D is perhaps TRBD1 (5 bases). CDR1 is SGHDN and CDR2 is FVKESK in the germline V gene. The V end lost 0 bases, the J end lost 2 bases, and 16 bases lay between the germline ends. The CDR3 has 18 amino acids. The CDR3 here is CASSQESLDGGTNEKLFF. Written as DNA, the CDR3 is TGTGCCAGCAGCCAAGAATCCCTTGACGGGGGGACTAATGAAAAACTGTTTTTT.

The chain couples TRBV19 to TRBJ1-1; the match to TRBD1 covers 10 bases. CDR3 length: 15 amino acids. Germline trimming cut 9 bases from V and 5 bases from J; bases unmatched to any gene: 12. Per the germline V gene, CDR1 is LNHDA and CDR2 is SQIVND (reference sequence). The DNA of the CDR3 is TGTGCCAGCGGCGGCCACCCGGGACAGGGGACTGAAGCTTTCTTT. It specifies CASGGHPGQGTEAFF.

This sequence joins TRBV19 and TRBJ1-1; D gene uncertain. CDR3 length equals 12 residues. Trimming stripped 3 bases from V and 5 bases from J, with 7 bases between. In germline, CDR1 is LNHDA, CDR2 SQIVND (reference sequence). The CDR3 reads CASSMGFTEAFF. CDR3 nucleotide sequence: TGTGCCAGTAGTATGGGGTTTACTGAAGCTTTCTTT.

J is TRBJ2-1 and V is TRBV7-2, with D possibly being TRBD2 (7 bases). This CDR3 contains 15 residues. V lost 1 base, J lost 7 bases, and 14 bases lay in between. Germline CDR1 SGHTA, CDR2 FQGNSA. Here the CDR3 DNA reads TGTGCCAGCAGCTTAGGTCGGGGGGCCGGAAATGAGCAGTTCTTC. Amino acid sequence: CASSLGRGAGNEQFF.

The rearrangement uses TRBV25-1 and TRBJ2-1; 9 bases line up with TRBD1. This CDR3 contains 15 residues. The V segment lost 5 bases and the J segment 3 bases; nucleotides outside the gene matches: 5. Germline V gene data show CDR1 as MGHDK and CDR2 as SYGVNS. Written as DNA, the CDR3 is TGTGCCAGCAGTCTTACAGGGGGCTTCTACAATGAGCAGTTCTTC. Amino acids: CASSLTGGFYNEQFF.

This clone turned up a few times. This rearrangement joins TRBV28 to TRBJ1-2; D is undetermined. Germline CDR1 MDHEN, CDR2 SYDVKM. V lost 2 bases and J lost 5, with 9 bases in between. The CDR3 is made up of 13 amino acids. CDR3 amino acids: CASSLRPRYGYTF. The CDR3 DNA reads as TGTGCCAGCAGTTTACGGCCGAGGTATGGCTACACCTTC.

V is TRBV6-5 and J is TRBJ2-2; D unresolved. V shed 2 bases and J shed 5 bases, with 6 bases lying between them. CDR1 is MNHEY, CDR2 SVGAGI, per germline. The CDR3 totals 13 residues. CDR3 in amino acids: CASSYTATGELFF. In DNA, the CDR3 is TGTGCCAGCAGTTACACGGCGACCGGGGAGCTGTTTTTT.

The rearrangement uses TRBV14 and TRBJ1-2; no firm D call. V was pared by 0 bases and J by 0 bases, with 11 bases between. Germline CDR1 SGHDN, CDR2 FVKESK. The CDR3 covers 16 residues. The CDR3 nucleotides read TGTGCCAGCAGCCAAGATTTTCGACCGACTAACTATGGCTACACCTTC. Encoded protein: CASSQDFRPTNYGYTF.

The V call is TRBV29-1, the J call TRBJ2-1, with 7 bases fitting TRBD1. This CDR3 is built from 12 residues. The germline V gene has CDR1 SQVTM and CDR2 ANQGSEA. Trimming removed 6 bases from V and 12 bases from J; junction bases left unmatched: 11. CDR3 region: CSVPIGGPGQFF. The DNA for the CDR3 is TGCAGCGTCCCCATAGGGGGCCCCGGGCAGTTCTTC.

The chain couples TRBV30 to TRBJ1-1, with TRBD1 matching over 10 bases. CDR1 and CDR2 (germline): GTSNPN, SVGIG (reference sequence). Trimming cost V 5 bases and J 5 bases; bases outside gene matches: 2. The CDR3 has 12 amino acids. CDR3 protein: CAWGTGATEAFF. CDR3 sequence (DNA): TGTGCCTGGGGGACAGGGGCAACTGAAGCTTTCTTT. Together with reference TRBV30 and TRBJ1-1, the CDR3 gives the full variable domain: SQTIHQWPATLVQPVGSPLSLECTVEGTSNPNLYWYRQAAGRGLQLLFYSVGIGQISSEVPQNLSASRPQDRQFILSSKKLLLSDSGFYLCAWGTGATEAFFGQGTRLTVV.

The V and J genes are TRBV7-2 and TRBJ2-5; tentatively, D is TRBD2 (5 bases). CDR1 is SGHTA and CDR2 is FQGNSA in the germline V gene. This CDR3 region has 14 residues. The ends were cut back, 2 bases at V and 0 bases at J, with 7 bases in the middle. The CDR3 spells CASSLWEYQETQYF. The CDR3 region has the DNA TGTGCCAGCAGCTTATGGGAGTACCAAGAGACCCAGTACTTC.

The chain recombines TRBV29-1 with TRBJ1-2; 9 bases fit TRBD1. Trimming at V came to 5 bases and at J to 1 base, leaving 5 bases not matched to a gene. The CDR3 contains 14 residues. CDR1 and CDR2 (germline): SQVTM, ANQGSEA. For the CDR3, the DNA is TGCAGCGTTTTGGGGACAGGGCTTAACTATGGCTACACCTTC. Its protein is CSVLGTGLNYGYTF.

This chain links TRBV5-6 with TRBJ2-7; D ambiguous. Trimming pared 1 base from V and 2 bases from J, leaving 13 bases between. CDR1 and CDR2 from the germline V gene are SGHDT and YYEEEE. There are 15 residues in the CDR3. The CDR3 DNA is TGTGCCAGCAGCTTGCGAATGGGCAGAGCCTACGAGCAGTACTTC. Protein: CASSLRMGRAYEQYF.

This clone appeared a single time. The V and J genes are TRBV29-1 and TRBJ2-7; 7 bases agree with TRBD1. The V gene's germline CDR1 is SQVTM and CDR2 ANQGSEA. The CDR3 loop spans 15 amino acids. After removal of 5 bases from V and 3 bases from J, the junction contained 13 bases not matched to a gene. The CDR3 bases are TGCAGCGTTAGAGGGGGACAGCTCCCCGTCTACGAGCAGTACTTC. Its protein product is CSVRGGQLPVYEQYF.